The next 28 T cell receptor beta chains were all read from a single sample in a study of T cells in localized non-small cell lung cancer. Libraries were prepared by immunoSEQ multiplex PCR; TCRdb keeps only in-frame clonotypes and omits some of them. The data hold approximately 33,000 clones, with around 94% observed a single time. The source material was peripheral blood, sampled before any cancer treatment. These receptors were taken from a female donor aged 60 or older with stage I lung adenocarcinoma.

The chain couples TRBV28 to TRBJ1-2; no clear D gene. There are 14 residues in the CDR3. Per germline, CDR1 MDHEN and CDR2 SYDVKM. Between the trimmed V and J ends, which lost 3 bases and 6 bases, there was a span of 14 bases. In DNA, the CDR3 is TGTGCCAGCAGTTTCCGCCTCGAGTGGAATGGCTACACCTTC. It yields the protein CASSFRLEWNGYTF.

CDR3 nucleotide sequence: TGTGCCAGCCAAGGACAGGTGAGCTCCTACGAGCAGTACGTC. Translation gives CASQGQVSSYEQYV. The chain has TRBV11-2 and TRBJ2-7; 7 positions agree with TRBD1. Germline V CDR1 and CDR2: SGHAT, FQNNGV. Unmatched junction bases numbered 7, after V lost 8 bases and J lost 0 bases. CDR3 size: 14 residues.

This rearrangement joins TRBV7-8 to TRBJ1-6, with D hard to call. V was clipped by 2 bases and J by 4 bases, with 12 bases between them. There are 16 residues in the CDR3. CDR1 is SGHVS, CDR2 FQNEAQ, per germline. The CDR3 coding sequence is TGTGCCAGCAGCTTACCGAGGGTTTTTTATAATTCACCCCTCCACTTT. Amino acids: CASSLPRVFYNSPLHF.

V is TRBV10-1 and J is TRBJ1-1; D is possibly TRBD1 (6 bases). The CDR3 covers 13 residues. CDR1 is WNHNN, CDR2 SYGVQD, per germline (reference sequence). Trimming stripped 4 bases from V and 3 bases from J, with 9 bases between. The CDR3 spells CASSGSGDTEAFF. In DNA, the CDR3 is TGCGCCAGCAGTGGGTCAGGGGACACTGAAGCTTTCTTT.

The chain uses TRBV27 and TRBJ1-2, with a weak D call TRBD1 (5 bases). CDR3 length: 15 residues. Germline V lookup: CDR1 MNHEY, CDR2 SMNVEV (reference sequence). V was clipped by 3 bases and J by 0 bases, with 11 bases between them. The DNA for the CDR3 is TGTGCCAGCAGTTTTGAGGCAGGGTCTAACTATGGCTACACCTTC. Encoded protein: CASSFEAGSNYGYTF.

V and J are TRBV6-5 and TRBJ1-2; the D gene is possibly TRBD1 (6 bases). This CDR3 has 12 residues. Trimming stripped 10 bases from V and 3 bases from J, with 12 bases between. Germline V gene data show CDR1 as MNHEY and CDR2 as SVGAGI. This CDR3 reads CATRDTYYGYTF. For the CDR3, the DNA is TGTGCCACCCGGGACACCTACTATGGCTACACCTTC.

This chain connects TRBV5-1 to TRBJ2-2, with 7 nucleotides matching TRBD1. CDR3 length: 15 amino acids. CDR1 and CDR2 from the germline V gene are SGHRS and YFSETQ. V was pared by 1 base and J by 6 bases, with 6 bases of the junction left unmatched. The CDR3 is CASSLTDRIAGELFF. The CDR3 nucleotides read TGCGCCAGCAGCTTGACGGACAGGATCGCCGGGGAGCTGTTTTTT.

This chain uses TRBV5-4 with TRBJ1-2; maybe TRBD1 (5 bases). The germline V gene encodes CDR1 SGHNT and CDR2 YYREEE (reference sequence). This CDR3 is 14 amino acids long. V was trimmed by 4 bases and J by 4 bases, leaving 14 bases between them. CDR3 nucleotides: TGTGCCAGCAGCAGGGACGGTGAGGGCTATGGCTACACCTTC. Translating gives CASSRDGEGYGYTF.

The CDR3: CASSLASSETQYF. The CDR3 coding sequence is TGTGCCAGCAGCTTAGCCAGTAGTGAGACCCAGTACTTC. The chain uses TRBV11-2 and TRBJ2-5, with D hard to call. The CDR3 is made up of 13 amino acids. The germline V gene encodes CDR1 SGHAT and CDR2 FQNNGV. The V end was cut by 1 base, the J end by 5 bases, with 8 bases between.

This clone came up once. The chain combines TRBV7-8 with TRBJ2-7; D is ambiguous. V was cut by 1 base and J by 3 bases, with 10 bases left in between. This CDR3 region has 14 residues. Germline V gene lookup returns CDR1 SGHVS and CDR2 FQNEAQ. The CDR3 reads CASSLEFSDYEQYV. CDR3 bases: TGTGCCAGCAGCTTAGAATTCAGCGACTACGAGCAGTACGTC.

The V call is TRBV20-1, the J call TRBJ1-2; D unresolved. Trimming removed 3 bases at V and 0 bases at J, with 2 bases between. The CDR3 is made up of 11 amino acids. Looked up from germline, CDR1 is DFQATT and CDR2 is SNEGSKA (reference sequence). The CDR3 region has the DNA TGCAGTGCTAGTCCTAACTATGGCTACACCTTC. Translation gives CSASPNYGYTF.

V is TRBV11-2 and J is TRBJ2-1, with 12 nucleotides matching TRBD2. The CDR3 extends over 14 amino acids. After removal of 8 bases from V and 8 bases from J, the junction contained 7 bases not matched to a gene. Germline V gene lookup returns CDR1 SGHAT and CDR2 FQNNGV. CDR3 in DNA: TGTGCCAGCTCGCTAGCGGGGGGGCCAGATGAGCAGTTCTTC. Its protein is CASSLAGGPDEQFF.

CDR3 DNA sequence: TGTGCCAGCTCACCACTCCCGACAGGTTCTGCCGAGCAGTACGTC. This gives the protein CASSPLPTGSAEQYV. The J gene is TRBJ2-7, the V gene TRBV18; a possible D gene is TRBD1 (6 bases). The CDR3 is 15 residues long. CDR1 KGHSH and CDR2 LQKENI come from the germline V gene. V dropped 1 base and J dropped 6 bases, with 16 bases sitting between them.

The rearrangement uses TRBV7-3 and TRBJ2-2; no clear D. Trimming removed 2 bases at V and 6 bases at J, with 7 bases between. The germline V gene encodes CDR1 SGHTA and CDR2 FQGTGA. CDR3 length: 13 amino acids. The CDR3 DNA follows: TGTGCCAGCAGCTTATTAGGGTCCGGGGAGCTGTTTTTT. This gives the protein CASSLLGSGELFF.

The chain uses TRBV7-8 and TRBJ1-3; 8 nucleotides match TRBD1. The CDR3 spans 14 residues. After removal of 5 bases from V and 4 bases from J, the junction contained 4 bases not matched to a gene. Germline CDR1 reads SGHVS; CDR2 reads FQNEAQ. CDR3 DNA: TGTGCCAGCAGCCAGTGGGACAGGGGAAACACCATATATTTT. Translating gives CASSQWDRGNTIYF.

The rearrangement uses TRBV19 and TRBJ1-5; 11 nucleotides agree with TRBD1. CDR1 is LNHDA and CDR2 is SQIVND in the germline V gene (reference sequence). The CDR3 covers 15 residues. With 5 bases clipped from V and 6 bases from J, the junction kept 6 bases outside the gene matches. The CDR3 loop is CASSPGTGGVQPQHF. DNA of the CDR3: TGTGCCAGTAGTCCCGGGACAGGGGGGGTTCAGCCCCAGCATTTT. Together with reference TRBV19 and TRBJ1-5, the CDR3 gives the full variable domain: DGGITQSPKYLFRKEGQNVTLSCEQNLNHDAMYWYRQDPGQGLRLIYYSQIVNDFQKGDIAEGYSVSREKKESFPLTVTSAQKNPTAFYLCASSPGTGGVQPQHFGDGTRLSIL.

The CDR3 is CASSLTARSGANVLTF. The CDR3 DNA reads TGTGCCAGTAGTCTAACCGCGCGCTCTGGGGCCAACGTCCTGACTTTC. V is TRBV19 and J is TRBJ2-6; D remains unclear. V was shortened by 5 bases and J by 0 bases, with 11 bases between the two germline ends. This CDR3 is 16 amino acids long. In germline, CDR1 is LNHDA, CDR2 SQIVND (reference sequence).

V usage is TRBV5-1 and J usage is TRBJ1-4, with D maybe TRBD1 (5 bases). Germline V gene data show CDR1 as SGHRS and CDR2 as YFSETQ. V lost 1 base and J lost 3, with 13 bases in between. This CDR3 comprises 16 residues. The CDR3 DNA is TGCGCCAGCAGCTTGCGGCAGGGACGATCTAATGAAAAACTGTTTTTT. Protein product: CASSLRQGRSNEKLFF.

This chain uses TRBV15 with TRBJ2-5; no reliable D call. V lost 0 bases, J lost 2 bases, and 4 bases lay in between. Germline V gives CDR1 LNHNV, CDR2 YYDKDF (reference sequence). The CDR3 contains 13 residues. The CDR3 nucleotides are TGTGCCACCAGCAGAGATGCTCAAGAGACCCAGTACTTC. Translating it yields CATSRDAQETQYF.

The V call is TRBV5-6, the J call TRBJ1-4; TRBD1 matches 9 bases. With V trimmed by 4 bases and J by 6 bases, 4 bases remained unmatched. The CDR3 is made up of 14 amino acids. Germline-derived CDR1 and CDR2 are SGHDT and YYEEEE. This CDR3 reads CASSHRTGDEKLFF. In DNA, the CDR3 is TGTGCCAGCAGCCACCGGACAGGGGATGAAAAACTGTTTTTT. Using reference TRBV5-6 and TRBJ1-4 for the parts outside the CDR3, the full variable domain is DAGVTQSPTHLIKTRGQQVTLRCSPKSGHDTVSWYQQALGQGPQFIFQYYEEEERQRGNFPDRFSGHQFPNYSSELNVNALLLGDSALYLCASSHRTGDEKLFFGSGTQLSVL.

The chain couples TRBV11-3 to TRBJ1-1, with 7 bases aligning to TRBD1. Germline CDR1 SGHNT, CDR2 YENEEA. The CDR3 spans 14 residues. Trimming removed 4 bases from V and 5 bases from J; junction bases left unmatched: 7. The chain's CDR3 is CASSSLTGSTEAFF. In DNA form, the CDR3 reads TGTGCCAGCAGCTCGCTGACAGGGTCAACTGAAGCTTTCTTT.

The genes are TRBV27 and TRBJ2-5, with D possibly being TRBD1 (6 bases). This CDR3 is 13 amino acids long. V lost 4 bases, J lost 2 bases, and 8 bases lay in between. Germline lookup yields CDR1 MNHEY and CDR2 SMNVEV (reference sequence). CDR3 in amino acids: CASSWGRQETQYF. Here the CDR3 DNA reads TGTGCCAGCAGTTGGGGGCGGCAAGAGACCCAGTACTTC.

The V and J genes are TRBV5-1 and TRBJ1-1, with 10 bases aligning to TRBD1. Germline CDR1 SGHRS, CDR2 YFSETQ. The J segment lost 5 bases and the V segment lost 4 bases, leaving 5 bases of the junction unmatched. The length of the CDR3 is 14 residues. The CDR3 region has the DNA TGCGCCAGCAGCCGGGACAGGGGAGGGACTGAAGCTTTCTTT. The encoded protein is CASSRDRGGTEAFF.

This clone was detected a few times. CDR3 sequence reads: CAISGKGGTEAFF. DNA of the CDR3: TGTGCCATCAGTGGGAAGGGGGGCACTGAAGCTTTCTTT. This sequence joins TRBV10-3 and TRBJ1-1, with TRBD1 as a possible D gene (6 bases). This CDR3 spans 13 amino acids. CDR1 is ENHRY and CDR2 is SYGVKD in the germline V gene. Trimming pared 4 bases from V and 4 bases from J, leaving 10 bases between.

The chain links TRBV7-9 to TRBJ2-1; D is undetermined. Germline assignment: CDR1 SEHNR and CDR2 FQNEAQ (reference sequence). The V end lost 5 bases, the J end lost 8 bases, and 13 bases lay between the germline ends. CDR3 size: 13 residues. This CDR3 is CASSPAYGDEQFF. CDR3 DNA: TGTGCCAGCAGCCCCGCATATGGGGATGAGCAGTTCTTC. The full variable domain, rest sourced from reference TRBV7-9 and TRBJ2-1, is DTGVSQNPRHKITKRGQNVTFRCDPISEHNRLYWYRQTLGQGPEFLTYFQNEAQLEKSRLLSDRFSAERPKGSFSTLEIQRTEQGDSAMYLCASSPAYGDEQFFGPGTRLTVL.

The CDR3 nucleotides read TGTGCCAGCAGTGCGGCTGAGCAAGAGACCCAGTACTTC. This sequence encodes CASSAAEQETQYF. The gene calls are TRBV6-4 and TRBJ2-5, with D unresolved. The CDR3 is 13 amino acids. Germline CDR1 reads MRHNA; CDR2 reads SNTAGT. V was trimmed by 4 bases and J by 2 bases, leaving 8 bases between them.

The chain couples TRBV7-2 to TRBJ1-5; D possibly corresponds to TRBD1 (6 bases). This CDR3 is 15 amino acids long. V lost 5 bases and J 2 bases, leaving 13 bases between the germline ends. The germline V gene encodes CDR1 SGHTA and CDR2 FQGNSA. Here the CDR3 reads CASSPGATGNQPQHF. The CDR3 DNA follows: TGTGCCAGCAGCCCAGGGGCAACGGGCAATCAGCCCCAGCATTTT.

The J gene is TRBJ1-1, the V gene TRBV6-1; possible D gene TRBD1, 5 bases. The V end lost 5 bases, the J end lost 0 bases, and 10 bases lay between the germline ends. The germline V gene encodes CDR1 MNHNS and CDR2 SASEGT. CDR3 length equals 14 residues. CDR3 bases: TGTGCCAGCAGTCCCCCGGGACTGAACACTGAAGCTTTCTTT. The encoded protein is CASSPPGLNTEAFF.